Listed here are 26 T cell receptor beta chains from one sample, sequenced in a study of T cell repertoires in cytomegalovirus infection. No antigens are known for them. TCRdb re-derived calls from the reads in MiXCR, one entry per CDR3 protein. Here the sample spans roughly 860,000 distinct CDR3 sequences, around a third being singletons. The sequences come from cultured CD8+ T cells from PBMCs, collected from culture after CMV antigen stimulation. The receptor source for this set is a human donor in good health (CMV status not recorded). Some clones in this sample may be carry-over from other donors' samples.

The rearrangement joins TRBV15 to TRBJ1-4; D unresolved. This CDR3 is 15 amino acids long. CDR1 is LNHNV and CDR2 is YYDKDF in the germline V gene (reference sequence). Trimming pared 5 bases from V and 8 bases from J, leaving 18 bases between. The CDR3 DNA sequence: TGTGCCACCAGCGGCCGGGGAGGTGGAGGGGAAAAACTGTTTTTT. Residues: CATSGRGGGGEKLFF.

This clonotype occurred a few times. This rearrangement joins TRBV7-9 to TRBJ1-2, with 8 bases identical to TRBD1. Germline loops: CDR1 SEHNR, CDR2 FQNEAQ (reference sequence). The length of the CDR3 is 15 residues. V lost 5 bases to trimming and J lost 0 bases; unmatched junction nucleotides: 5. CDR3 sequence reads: CASSTGTGPNYGYTF. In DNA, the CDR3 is TGTGCCAGCAGCACCGGGACAGGCCCTAACTATGGCTACACCTTC.

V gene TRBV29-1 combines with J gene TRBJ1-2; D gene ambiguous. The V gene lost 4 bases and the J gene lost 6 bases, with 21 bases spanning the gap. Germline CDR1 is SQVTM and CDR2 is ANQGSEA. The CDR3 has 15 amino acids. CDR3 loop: CSVAGTFGDFHGYTF. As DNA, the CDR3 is TGCAGCGTTGCCGGTACATTCGGGGATTTTCATGGCTACACCTTC.

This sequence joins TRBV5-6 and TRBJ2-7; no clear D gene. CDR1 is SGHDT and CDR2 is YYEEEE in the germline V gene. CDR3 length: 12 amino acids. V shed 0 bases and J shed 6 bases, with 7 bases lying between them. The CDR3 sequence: CASSLDTAEQYF. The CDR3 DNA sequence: TGTGCCAGCAGCTTGGACACGGCCGAGCAGTACTTC.

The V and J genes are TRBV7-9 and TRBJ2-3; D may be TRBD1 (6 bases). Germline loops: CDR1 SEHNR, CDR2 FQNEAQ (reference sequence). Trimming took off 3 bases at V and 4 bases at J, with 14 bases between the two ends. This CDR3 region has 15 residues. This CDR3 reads CASSFPGTSSDTQYF. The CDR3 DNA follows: TGTGCCAGCAGCTTCCCAGGGACAAGCTCAGATACGCAGTATTTT.

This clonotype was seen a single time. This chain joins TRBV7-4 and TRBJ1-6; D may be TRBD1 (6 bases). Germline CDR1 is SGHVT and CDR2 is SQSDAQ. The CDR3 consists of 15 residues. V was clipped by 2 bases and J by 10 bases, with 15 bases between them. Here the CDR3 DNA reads TGTGCCAGCAGCTTACACAACTGGGACACCTCACCCCTCCACTTT. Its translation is CASSLHNWDTSPLHF.

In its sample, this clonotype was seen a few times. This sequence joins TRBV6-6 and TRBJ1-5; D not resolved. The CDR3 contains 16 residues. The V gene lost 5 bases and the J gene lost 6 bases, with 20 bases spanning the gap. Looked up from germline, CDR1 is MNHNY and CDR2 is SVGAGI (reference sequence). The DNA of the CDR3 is TGTGCCAGCAGTGGATGGCCGGAGGGAATTGGTCAGCCCCAGCATTTT. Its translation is CASSGWPEGIGQPQHF.

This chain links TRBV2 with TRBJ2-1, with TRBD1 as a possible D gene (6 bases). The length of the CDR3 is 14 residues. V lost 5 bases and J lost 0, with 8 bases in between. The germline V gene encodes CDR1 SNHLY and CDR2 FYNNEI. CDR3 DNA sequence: TGTGCCAGCAGTAACAGGGTCTCCTACAATGAGCAGTTCTTC. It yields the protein CASSNRVSYNEQFF.

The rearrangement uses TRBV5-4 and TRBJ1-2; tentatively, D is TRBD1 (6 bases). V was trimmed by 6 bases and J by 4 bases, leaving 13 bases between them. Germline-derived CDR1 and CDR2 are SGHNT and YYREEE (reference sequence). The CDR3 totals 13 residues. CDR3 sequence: CASTDRGPYGYTF. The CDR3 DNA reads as TGTGCCAGCACCGACCGGGGGCCCTATGGCTACACCTTC.

The CDR3: CASRRNTGELFF. In DNA, the CDR3 is TGTGCCAGCCGAAGAAACACCGGGGAGCTGTTTTTT. This chain links TRBV6-5 with TRBJ2-2; D unresolved. V lost 8 bases and J lost 2, with 6 bases in between. CDR1 and CDR2 from the germline V gene are MNHEY and SVGAGI. The CDR3 is made up of 12 amino acids.

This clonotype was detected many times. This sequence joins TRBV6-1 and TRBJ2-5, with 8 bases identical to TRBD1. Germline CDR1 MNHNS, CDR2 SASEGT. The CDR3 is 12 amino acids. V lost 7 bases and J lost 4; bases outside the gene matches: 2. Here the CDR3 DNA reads TGTGCCAGCACAGGGGGCCTAGAGACCCAGTACTTC. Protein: CASTGGLETQYF.

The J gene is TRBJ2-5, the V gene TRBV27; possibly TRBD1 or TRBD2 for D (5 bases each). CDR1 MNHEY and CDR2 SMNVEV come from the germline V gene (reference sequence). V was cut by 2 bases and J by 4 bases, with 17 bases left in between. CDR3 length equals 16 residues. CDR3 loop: CASSLICGLDRETQYF. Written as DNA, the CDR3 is TGTGCCAGCAGTTTAATATGCGGGCTAGACAGAGAGACCCAGTACTTC.

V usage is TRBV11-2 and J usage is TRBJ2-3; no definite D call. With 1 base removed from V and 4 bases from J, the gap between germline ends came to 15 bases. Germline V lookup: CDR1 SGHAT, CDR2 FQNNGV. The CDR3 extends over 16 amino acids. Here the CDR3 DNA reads TGTGCCAGCAGCTTAGTGGTAGGAATGGGCCCAGATACGCAGTATTTT. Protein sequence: CASSLVVGMGPDTQYF.

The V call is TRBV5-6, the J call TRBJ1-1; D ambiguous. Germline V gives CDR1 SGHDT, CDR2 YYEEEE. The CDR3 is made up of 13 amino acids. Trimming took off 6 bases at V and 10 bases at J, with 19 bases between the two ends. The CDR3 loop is CASNSVGTTGAFF. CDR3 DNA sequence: TGTGCCAGCAACTCCGTGGGAACGACGGGAGCTTTCTTT.

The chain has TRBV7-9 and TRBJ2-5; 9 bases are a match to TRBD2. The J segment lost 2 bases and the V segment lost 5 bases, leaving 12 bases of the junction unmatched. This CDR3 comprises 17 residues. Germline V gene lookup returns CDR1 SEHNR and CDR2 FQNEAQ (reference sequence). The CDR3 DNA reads TGTGCCAGCAGCCCTAGACAGCGGGGGGACTTTCAAGAGACCCAGTACTTC. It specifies CASSPRQRGDFQETQYF.

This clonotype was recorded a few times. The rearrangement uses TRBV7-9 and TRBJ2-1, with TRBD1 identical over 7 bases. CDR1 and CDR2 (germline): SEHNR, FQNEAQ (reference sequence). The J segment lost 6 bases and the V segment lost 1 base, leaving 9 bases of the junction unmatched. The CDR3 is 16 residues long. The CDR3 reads CASSLVGQTLSNEQFF. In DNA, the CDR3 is TGTGCCAGCAGCTTAGTGGGACAGACCCTCTCCAATGAGCAGTTCTTC. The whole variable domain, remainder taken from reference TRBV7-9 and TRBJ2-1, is DTGVSQNPRHKITKRGQNVTFRCDPISEHNRLYWYRQTLGQGPEFLTYFQNEAQLEKSRLLSDRFSAERPKGSFSTLEIQRTEQGDSAMYLCASSLVGQTLSNEQFFGPGTRLTVL.

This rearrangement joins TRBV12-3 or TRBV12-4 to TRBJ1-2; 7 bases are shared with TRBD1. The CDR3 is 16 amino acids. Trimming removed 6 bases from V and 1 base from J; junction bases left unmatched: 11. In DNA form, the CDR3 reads TGTGCCAGCAGCCACTCGGGACAGTCCCTTAACTATGGCTACACCTTC. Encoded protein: CASSHSGQSLNYGYTF.

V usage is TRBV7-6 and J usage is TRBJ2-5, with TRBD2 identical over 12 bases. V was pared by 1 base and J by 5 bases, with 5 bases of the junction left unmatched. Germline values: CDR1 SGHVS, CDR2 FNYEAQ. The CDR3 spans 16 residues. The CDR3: CASSLVLAGGRETQYF. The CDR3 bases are TGTGCCAGCAGCTTAGTGCTAGCGGGGGGGCGCGAGACCCAGTACTTC.

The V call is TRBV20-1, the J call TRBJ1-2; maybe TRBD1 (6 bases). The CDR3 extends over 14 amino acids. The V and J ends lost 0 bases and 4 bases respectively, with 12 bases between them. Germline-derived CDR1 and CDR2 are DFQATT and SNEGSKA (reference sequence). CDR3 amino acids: CSARDKGGIYGYTF. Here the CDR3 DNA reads TGCAGTGCTAGAGATAAGGGGGGCATCTATGGCTACACCTTC.

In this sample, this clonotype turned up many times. The chain's CDR3 is CASSRLAGPQETQYF. The CDR3 nucleotides read TGTGCCAGCAGCAGACTAGCGGGGCCCCAAGAGACCCAGTACTTC. The J gene is TRBJ2-5, the V gene TRBV7-6, with 11 nucleotides matching TRBD2. The V and J ends lost 5 bases and 1 base, in that order; junction bases with no gene match: 3. CDR1 is SGHVS, CDR2 FNYEAQ, per germline. The CDR3 consists of 15 residues.

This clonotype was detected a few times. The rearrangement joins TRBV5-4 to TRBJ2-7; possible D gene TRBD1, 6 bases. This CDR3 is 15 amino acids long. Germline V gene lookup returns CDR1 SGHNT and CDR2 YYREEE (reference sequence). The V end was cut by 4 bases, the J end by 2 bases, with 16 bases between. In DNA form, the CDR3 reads TGTGCCAGCAGCCCCTGGTCAGGGGACCCCTACGAGCAGTACTTC. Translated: CASSPWSGDPYEQYF.

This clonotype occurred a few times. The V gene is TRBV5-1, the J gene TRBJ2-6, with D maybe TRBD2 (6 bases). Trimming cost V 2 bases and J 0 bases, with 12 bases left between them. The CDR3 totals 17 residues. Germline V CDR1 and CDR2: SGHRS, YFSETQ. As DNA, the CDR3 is TGCGCCAGCAGCTTCCCAGGGAGGTACTCTGGGGCCAACGTCCTGACTTTC. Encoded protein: CASSFPGRYSGANVLTF.

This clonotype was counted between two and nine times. CDR3 nucleotide sequence: TGCGCCAGCAGCCAAATCACAGGGGAGAATGAGCAGTTCTTC. Residues: CASSQITGENEQFF. V gene TRBV4-1 combines with J gene TRBJ2-1; TRBD1 agrees at 7 bases. The germline gives CDR1 MGHRA, CDR2 YSYEKL. V dropped 2 bases and J dropped 7; count of bases not matched to a gene: 5. The CDR3 runs 14 residues.

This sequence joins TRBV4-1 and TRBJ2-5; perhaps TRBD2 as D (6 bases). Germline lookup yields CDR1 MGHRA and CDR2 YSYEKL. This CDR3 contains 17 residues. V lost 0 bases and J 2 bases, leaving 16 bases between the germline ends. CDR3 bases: TGCGCCAGCAGCCAAGAAGACTCGCGGGGCATACAAGAGACCCAGTACTTC. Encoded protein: CASSQEDSRGIQETQYF.

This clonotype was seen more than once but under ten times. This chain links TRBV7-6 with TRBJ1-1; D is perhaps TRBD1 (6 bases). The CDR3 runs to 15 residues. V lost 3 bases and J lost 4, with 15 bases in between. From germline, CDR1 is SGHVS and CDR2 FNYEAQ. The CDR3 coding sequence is TGTGCCAGCAGCTTTCCCGAGGGGGAGGGCACTGAAGCTTTCTTT. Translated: CASSFPEGEGTEAFF.

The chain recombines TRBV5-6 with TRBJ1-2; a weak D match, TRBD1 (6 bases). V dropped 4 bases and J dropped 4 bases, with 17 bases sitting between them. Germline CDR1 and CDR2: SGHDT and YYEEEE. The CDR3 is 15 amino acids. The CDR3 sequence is CASSVDGQIGYGYTF. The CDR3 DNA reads TGTGCCAGCAGCGTAGATGGACAGATCGGCTATGGCTACACCTTC.